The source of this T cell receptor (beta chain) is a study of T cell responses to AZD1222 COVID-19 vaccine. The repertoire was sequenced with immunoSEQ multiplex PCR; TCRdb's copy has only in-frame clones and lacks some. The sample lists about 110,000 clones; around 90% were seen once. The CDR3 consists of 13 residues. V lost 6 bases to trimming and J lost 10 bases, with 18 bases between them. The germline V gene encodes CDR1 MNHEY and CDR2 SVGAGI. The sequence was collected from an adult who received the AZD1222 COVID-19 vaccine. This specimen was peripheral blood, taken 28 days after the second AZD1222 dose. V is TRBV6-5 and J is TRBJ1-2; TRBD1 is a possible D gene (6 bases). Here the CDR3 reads CASREGGPGLYTF. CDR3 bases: TGTGCCAGCAGGGAGGGGGGGCCGGGCCTCTACACCTTC.